This T cell receptor beta chain was observed in a study of cytomegalovirus exposure and HLA in healthy donors (dated by TCRdb to 2016 to 2017). Turning to the overall study: An earlier analysis of approximately 640 of the donors reported about 250 Gb of sequence data and some 120 million unique TCR beta sequences from roughly 200 million T cells. Class I and class II HLA loci were covered by the typing at four-digit resolution. An earlier analysis of 450 to 750 of the donors used high-throughput TCR beta sequencing to judge whether each TCR beta V gene segment behaved as functional or pseudogenic. Donor age, sex, ethnicity and CMV serostatus were compiled alongside the repertoire data. Among roughly 400 genotyped donors of the cohort, an average of roughly 230,000 unique TCR beta nucleotide sequences was sequenced per donor, of which 15% to 20% were non-productive. An early release covering 550 to 650 HLA-typed donors comprised 300 to 350 gigabases of sequencing data and approximately 85 million unique TCR sequences. The T cell repertoires of about 700 subjects were profiled by immunosequencing and related to cytomegalovirus serostatus. To study patterns of TCR occurrence, a later analysis re-analyzed previously published TCR beta repertoires from hundreds of donors and added high-resolution HLA genotyping. Every repertoire in the discovery cohort had been generated on one and the same sequencing platform. Of the roughly 410 genotyped donors, approximately 81% were placed in the genetic ancestry cluster associated with self-reported Caucasian donors. In the later analysis, no new phenotypic data were used to find candidate immune exposures; instead, reliance was placed on TCR beta sequences and their occurrence across donors. Typing coverage varied by locus: roughly 629-630 donors for A, B, C, DRB1 and DQB1; 500 to 550 for DQA1; around 610 for DPA1; 450 to 480 for DPB1. The study was designed to test whether signatures of past pathogen exposure could be identified by cataloging public T cell receptors. A separate validation cohort of 100 to 150 different subjects was used in addition to the approximately 700-subject first cohort. A later genetic analysis used genome-wide SNP genotypes for 398 of the 666 donors, treating that subset as a discovery cohort. Four to six DR-DQ haplotypes were handled as single units for association and clustering, since linkage in the cohort was strong. To predict cytomegalovirus infection status, the study brought together high-throughput TCR immunosequencing, statistical association of individual TCRs with disease status, and machine learning.

The study at large found these results: For the cohort, immune exposure information was limited to CMV serostatus. The cohort was sequenced for TCR beta chains only, and without alpha or paired-chain data the features that could be detected were limited. An association between a missense DCLRE1C variant and V-gene and J-gene trimming of TCR beta chains was found in a later genetic analysis and replicated in an independent cohort. Sequencing depth was assumed to be roughly uniform across donors in the presence/absence analyses, though that assumption may not hold. In an earlier analysis of approximately 600 of the donors, most TCR beta V segments were observed in productive rearrangements about 90% or about 30% of the time, broadly matching IMGT annotations. The authors suggested that the approach could potentially be extended to other disease states and immunological phenotypes. While some public TCRs were present in many individuals, most TCR sequences turned up only very rarely across donors. In a later analysis, around 17,000 TCR beta sequences were associated with specific HLA alleles at a false discovery rate of 0.05. In a later analysis, HLA-associated TCR beta chains showed more clonal expansion and lower generation probabilities than non-associated chains that were equally common. When HLA alleles, especially DR and DQ, strongly co-occurred, TCR associations were difficult to assign to individual alleles. A later analysis reported that several top co-occurrence clusters appeared linked to parvovirus B19, influenza, CMV and Epstein-Barr virus. In a later genetic analysis, fewer N-insertions in productive TCRs were reported among donors in an Asian-associated ancestry cluster than the approximately 710-donor mean. A later analysis found that most CMV-associated TCR beta chains appeared HLA-restricted, with HLA associations seemingly driven largely by CMV exposure. Some IMGT-functional V segments, including TRBV6-2 and TRBV6-3, could not be distinguished by the 87-base-pair reads and were therefore excluded. Linkage disequilibrium might explain the correlated functional status among segregating V segments, but an unknown experimental factor could not be excluded. A few of the identified cytomegalovirus-associated TCR beta chains were confirmed in vitro to be specific for cytomegalovirus antigens. The study gave a list of 150 to 200 TCR beta chains associated with cytomegalovirus. In both the original and validation cohorts, the classifier was reported to diagnose cytomegalovirus status with high specificity and sensitivity. HLA typing was unavailable for some donors at each locus, so association tests used only the typed subset. A cluster of highly shared sequence variants was judged likely to be a technical artifact of the sequencing pipeline. In a later analysis, TCR association rates were found to vary across HLA loci, with the most associated TCRs seen for DRB1 alleles and the fewest for HLA-C alleles. A further reported finding was that TCR beta sequences accurately predicted the HLA-A and HLA-B alleles for most subjects in the first cohort. Because counts were too low, seventeen rarely observed V segments, including chromosome 9 orphons, were left out of the earlier analysis of roughly 600 of the donors.

Libraries came from the immunoSEQ multiplex PCR assay. For the multiplex PCR, a mixture combining 60 forward primers for TCR Vbeta segments and 13 reverse primers for TCR Jbeta segments was used. The CDR3 region of rearranged TCR beta genes was amplified from genomic DNA with a multiplex PCR assay. The amplified TCR beta libraries were sequenced on the Illumina HiSeq System as 87-base-pair reads. Turning to the authors' computational methods: A later analysis counted approximately 74 million unique TCR beta chains across the 666 repertoires, and 9.5 million to 11 million of these chains were shared by at least two donors. Raw reads were error-corrected and collapsed into unique sequences by a nearest-neighbor algorithm in which closely related sequences were merged to remove PCR and sequencing errors. V, D and J gene segments were assigned by aligning CDR3 sequences to IMGT reference sequences. For a sequence to be retained, a match of at least six nucleotides to both a V gene segment and a J gene segment was required. Rearrangements were classified as productive when the CDR3 lacked stop codons and remained in frame with V and J, and all other rearrangements were classified as non-productive. Following IMGT convention, CDR3 was defined as the stretch from the second conserved V-encoded cysteine to the conserved J-encoded phenylalanine. The earlier analysis of around 640 of the donors excluded sequences that lacked an unambiguous match to a single V gene segment. An earlier analysis of some 500 of the donors classified V segments as functional when productive rearrangements were above 56.7% and as segregating when the standard deviation between donors was above 5%. A statistical classification framework was developed to diagnose cytomegalovirus status using the catalog of TCR beta chain sequences. In a later analysis, TCR nucleotide sequences were compared against IMGT/GENE-DB human TR gene sequences so that V and J genes could be assigned. Using the TCRdist pipeline, a later analysis assigned CDR3 sequences along with most-parsimonious VDJ recombination scenarios. In a later analysis, each TCR beta chain was defined by its CDR3 amino acid sequence together with its V-gene family, and reads lacking a unique V-gene family were excluded. As a way to deal with suspected cross-contamination and a sequencing artifact, a later analysis dropped more than 500 nucleotide sequences that were highly shared and had low generation probability. In a later analysis, a clonal expansion index for each public chain was calculated from normalized within-repertoire ranks of inferred template counts. A later analysis computed generation probabilities with a VDJ recombination model fitted to out-of-frame rearrangements, and checked the results against IGoR. In a later analysis, TCR-TCR, TCR-HLA and TCR-CMV co-occurrence was scored with hypergeometric tests, and a repertoire-size bias correction was applied to TCR pairs. False discovery rates were estimated in a later analysis by permuting HLA or CMV assignments 20 times. In a later analysis, co-occurring TCRs were grouped using DBSCAN, with TCRdist sequence similarity added in when clustering inside HLA-allele-positive subsets. Repertoires with fewer than 30,000 or more than 120,000 public chains were left out of co-occurrence clustering, as were five repertoires with anomalous nucleotide sharing. In its TCRdb copy, this immuneACCESS table keeps in-frame sequences only and misses some clones. Where compared with another copy, unresolved V genes explain less than half of these, and the others have no known cause. The D gene and trimming were derived from the DNA, and the V and J assignments and clone size from that table. The sample table records approximately 68,000 clones. Around 7.5% of the sample is taken by the ten largest.

Comment on this clone: No cognate antigen has been identified for it.

The cohort comprised fewer than 750 healthy bone marrow donors. At the time of sampling, all cohort members were nominally healthy, though unrecorded immune exposures were likely present. The donor was CMV seropositive and belonged to the group of about 290 seropositive cohort members. Every donor gave a peripheral blood sample, and the peripheral blood mononuclear cells from that sample were used for TCR beta sequencing. Genomic DNA was extracted from the blood cell samples with the Qiagen DNeasy Blood Extraction Kit. The CDR3 spans 16 residues, from the cysteine through the phenylalanine. Only the CDR3 region is kept as DNA, spanning 48 bases read in frame from base 1. Here V drops 1 base and J drops 7 bases, and the junction holds 6 bases not matched to any gene. The germline V gene encodes CDR1 SGHRS and CDR2 YFSETQ.

The rearrangement joined TRBV5-1 to TRBJ1-4, with TRBD1 identical over 11 junction bases. Sequenced: PBMCs. The sequence was obtained from a female donor in good health and CMV-seropositive. The DNA is TGCGCCAGCAGCTTGTCTGCCGGGACAGGGGGTGAAAAACTGTTTTTT. It is translated as CASSLSAGTGGEKLFF.